The present T cell receptor beta chain was sequenced within a study of blood T cell repertoires in COVID-19. Enrollees, roughly 18 to 95 years old, lived in 24 US areas. Donors were grouped by their self-reported clinical history. In Cohort 3, a recovered donor had either two negative PCRs, clearance, or symptom resolution. In the original analysis: Counts of nucleated cells, estimated from reference gene primer amplification, were obtained. The data were produced by immunoSEQ multiplex PCR, yet TCRdb's version contains in-frame clones alone and is incomplete. V, J and clone size are those of that table, while D and trimming were read from the DNA. Of 150,000 to 200,000 clones in the sample, about four fifths were seen once. This clone has more than one count but fewer than ten. Trimming left V 5 bases short and J 11 bases short, with 15 bases between. The CDR3 loop spans 12 amino acids. From germline, CDR1 is MNHEY and CDR2 SVGEGT.

This TCR was sampled from a woman aged 60-70 years who had recovered from COVID-19. Material: PBMCs or T cells enriched from blood (not recorded which). This rearrangement joins TRBV6-2 or TRBV6-3 to TRBJ1-2, with D possibly matching TRBD1 (6 bases). Here the CDR3 DNA reads TGTGCCAGCAGTGCGACAGGCGCCGGTTACACCTTC. This gives the protein CASSATGAGYTF.